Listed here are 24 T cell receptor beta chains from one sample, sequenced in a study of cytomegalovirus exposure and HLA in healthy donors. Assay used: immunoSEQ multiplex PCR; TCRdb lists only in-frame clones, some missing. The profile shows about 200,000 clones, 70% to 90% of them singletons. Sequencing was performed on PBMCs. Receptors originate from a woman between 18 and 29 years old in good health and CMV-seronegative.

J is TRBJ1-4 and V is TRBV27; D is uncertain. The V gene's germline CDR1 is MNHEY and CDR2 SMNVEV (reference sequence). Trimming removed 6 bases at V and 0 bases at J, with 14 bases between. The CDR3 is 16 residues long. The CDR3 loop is CASSTRPGPTNEKLFF. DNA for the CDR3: TGTGCCAGCAGCACAAGGCCGGGTCCAACTAATGAAAAACTGTTTTTT.

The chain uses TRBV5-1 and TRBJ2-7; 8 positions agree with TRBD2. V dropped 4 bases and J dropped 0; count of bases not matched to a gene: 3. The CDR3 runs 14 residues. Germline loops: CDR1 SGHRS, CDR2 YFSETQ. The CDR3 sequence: CASSAGGSSYEQYF. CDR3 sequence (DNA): TGCGCCAGCAGCGCGGGGGGAAGCTCCTACGAGCAGTACTTC.

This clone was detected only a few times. The CDR3 is CASSSDLAENNEQFF. The CDR3 DNA is TGTGCCAGCAGCTCCGATCTAGCGGAAAACAATGAGCAGTTCTTC. This chain uses TRBV11-1 with TRBJ2-1; 7 bases are a match to TRBD2. The germline V gene has CDR1 SGHAT and CDR2 FQDESV (reference sequence). CDR3 size: 15 residues. Trimming at V came to 4 bases and at J to 5 bases, leaving 8 bases not matched to a gene.

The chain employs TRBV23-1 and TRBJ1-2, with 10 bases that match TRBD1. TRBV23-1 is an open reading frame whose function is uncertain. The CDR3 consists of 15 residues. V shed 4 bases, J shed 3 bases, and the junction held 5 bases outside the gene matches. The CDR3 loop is CASSRQGARDYGYTF. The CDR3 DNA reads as TGCGCCAGCAGTCGACAGGGGGCGCGGGACTATGGCTACACCTTC.

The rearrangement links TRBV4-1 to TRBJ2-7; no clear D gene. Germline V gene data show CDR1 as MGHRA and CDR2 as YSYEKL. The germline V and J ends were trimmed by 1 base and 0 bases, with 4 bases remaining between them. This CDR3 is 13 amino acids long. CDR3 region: CASSQGSSYEQYF. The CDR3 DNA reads TGCGCCAGCAGCCAAGGTAGCTCCTACGAGCAGTACTTC.

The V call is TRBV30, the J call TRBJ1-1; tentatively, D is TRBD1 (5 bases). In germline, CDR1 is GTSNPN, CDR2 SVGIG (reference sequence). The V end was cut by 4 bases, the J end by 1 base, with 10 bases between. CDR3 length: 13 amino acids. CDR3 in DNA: TGTGCCTGGACAGTCCAGGGGAACACTGAAGCTTTCTTT. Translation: CAWTVQGNTEAFF.

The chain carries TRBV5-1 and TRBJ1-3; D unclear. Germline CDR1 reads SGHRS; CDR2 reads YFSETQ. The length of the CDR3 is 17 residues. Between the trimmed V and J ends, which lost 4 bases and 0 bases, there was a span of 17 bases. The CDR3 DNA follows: TGCGCCAGCAGCCTCCAGAATGTGCTAGCCTCTGGAAACACCATATATTTT. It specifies CASSLQNVLASGNTIYF. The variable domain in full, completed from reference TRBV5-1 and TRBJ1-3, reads KAGVTQTPRYLIKTRGQQVTLSCSPISGHRSVSWYQQTPGQGLQFLFEYFSETQRNKGNFPGRFSGRQFSNSRSEMNVSTLELGDSALYLCASSLQNVLASGNTIYFGEGSWLTVV.

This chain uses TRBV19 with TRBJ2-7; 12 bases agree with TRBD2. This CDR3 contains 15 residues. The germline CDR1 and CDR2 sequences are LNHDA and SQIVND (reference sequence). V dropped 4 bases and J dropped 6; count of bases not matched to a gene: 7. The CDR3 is CASSTRTSGVIEQYF. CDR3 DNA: TGTGCCAGTAGTACCAGGACTAGCGGGGTTATCGAGCAGTACTTC. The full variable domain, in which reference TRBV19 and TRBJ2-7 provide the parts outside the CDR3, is DGGITQSPKYLFRKEGQNVTLSCEQNLNHDAMYWYRQDPGQGLRLIYYSQIVNDFQKGDIAEGYSVSREKKESFPLTVTSAQKNPTAFYLCASSTRTSGVIEQYFGPGTRLTVT.

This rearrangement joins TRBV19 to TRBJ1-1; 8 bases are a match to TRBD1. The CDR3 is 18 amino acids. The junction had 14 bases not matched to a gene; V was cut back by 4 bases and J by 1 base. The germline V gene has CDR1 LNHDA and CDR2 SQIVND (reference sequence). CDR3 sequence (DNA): TGTGCCAGTAGTAAACCACCCTGGGGGGACAGGAGGAACACTGAAGCTTTCTTT. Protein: CASSKPPWGDRRNTEAFF.

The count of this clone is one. The CDR3 loop reads CASSLVGSMNEKLFF. The CDR3 bases are TGCGCCAGCAGCCTGGTCGGGAGTATGAATGAAAAACTGTTTTTT. The chain has TRBV5-1 and TRBJ1-4; D is undetermined. The CDR3 runs to 15 residues. The germline gives CDR1 SGHRS, CDR2 YFSETQ. The ends were cut back, 4 bases at V and 5 bases at J, with 15 bases in the middle.

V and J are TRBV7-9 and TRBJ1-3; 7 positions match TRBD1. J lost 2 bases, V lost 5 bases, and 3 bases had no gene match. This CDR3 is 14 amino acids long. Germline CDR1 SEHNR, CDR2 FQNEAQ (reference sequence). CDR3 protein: CASSRDRAGNTIYF. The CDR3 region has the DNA TGTGCCAGCAGCCGAGACAGGGCTGGAAACACCATATATTTT.

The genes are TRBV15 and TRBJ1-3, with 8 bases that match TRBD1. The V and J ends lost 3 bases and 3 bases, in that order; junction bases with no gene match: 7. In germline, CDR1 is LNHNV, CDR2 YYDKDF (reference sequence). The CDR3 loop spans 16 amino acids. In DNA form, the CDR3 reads TGTGCCACCAGCAGCTCGGACAGGGTCTTTGGAAACACCATATATTTT. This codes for CATSSSDRVFGNTIYF.

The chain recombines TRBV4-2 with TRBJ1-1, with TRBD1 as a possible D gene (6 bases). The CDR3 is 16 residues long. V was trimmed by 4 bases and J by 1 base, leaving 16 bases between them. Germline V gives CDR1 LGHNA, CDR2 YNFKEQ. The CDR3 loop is CASSREPLDRNTEAFF. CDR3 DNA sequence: TGTGCCAGCAGCCGAGAACCCCTGGACAGGAACACTGAAGCTTTCTTT.

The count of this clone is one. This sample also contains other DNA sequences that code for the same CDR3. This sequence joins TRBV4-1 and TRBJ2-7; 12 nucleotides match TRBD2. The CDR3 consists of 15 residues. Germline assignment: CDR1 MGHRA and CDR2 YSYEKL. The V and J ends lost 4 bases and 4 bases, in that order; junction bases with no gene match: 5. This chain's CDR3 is CASSLAGTSGYEQYF. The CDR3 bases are TGCGCCAGCAGCCTGGCCGGGACTAGCGGGTACGAGCAGTACTTC.

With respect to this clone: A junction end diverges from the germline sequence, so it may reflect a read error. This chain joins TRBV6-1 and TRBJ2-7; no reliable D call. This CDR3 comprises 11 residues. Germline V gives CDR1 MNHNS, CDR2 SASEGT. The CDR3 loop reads CASSEFRTDVF. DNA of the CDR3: TGTGCCAGCAGTGAATTTAGGACGGACGTTTTC.

This CDR3 reads CASSVPCGPLLAKNIQYF. CDR3 DNA sequence: TGTGCCAGCAGTGTACCCTGTGGGCCCCTTTTAGCCAAAAACATTCAGTACTTC. This chain links TRBV27 with TRBJ2-4, with D hard to call. CDR3 length: 18 residues. Trimming removed 5 bases from V and 0 bases from J, with 20 bases in between. Germline CDR1 MNHEY, CDR2 SMNVEV (reference sequence).

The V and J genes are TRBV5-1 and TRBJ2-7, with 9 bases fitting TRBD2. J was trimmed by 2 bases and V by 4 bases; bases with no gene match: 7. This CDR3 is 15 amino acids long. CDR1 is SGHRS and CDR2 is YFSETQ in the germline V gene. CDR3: CASSVGLAPTYEQYF. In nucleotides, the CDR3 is TGCGCCAGCAGCGTTGGACTAGCGCCAACCTACGAGCAGTACTTC.

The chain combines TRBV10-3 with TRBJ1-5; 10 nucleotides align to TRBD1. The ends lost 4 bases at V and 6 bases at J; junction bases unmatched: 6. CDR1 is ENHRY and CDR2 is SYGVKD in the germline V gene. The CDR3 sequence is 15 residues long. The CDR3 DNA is TGTGCCATCAGTGTTGACAGGGGGCGATTTCAGCCCCAGCATTTT. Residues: CAISVDRGRFQPQHF.

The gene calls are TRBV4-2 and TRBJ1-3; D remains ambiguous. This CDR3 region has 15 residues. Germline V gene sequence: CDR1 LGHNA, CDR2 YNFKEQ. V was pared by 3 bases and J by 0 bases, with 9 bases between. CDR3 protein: CASSQDQSSGNTIYF. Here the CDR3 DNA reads TGTGCCAGCAGCCAGGATCAGAGCTCTGGAAACACCATATATTTT.

CDR3 sequence reads: CASSPPLGASGTHNEQFF. The CDR3 DNA reads TGTGCCAGCTCACCACCCTTAGGCGCTAGCGGAACCCACAATGAGCAGTTCTTC. V and J are TRBV18 and TRBJ2-1; 7 nucleotides agree with TRBD2. The CDR3 is 18 residues long. Per the germline V gene, CDR1 is KGHSH and CDR2 is LQKENI. The V segment lost 0 bases and the J segment 5 bases; nucleotides outside the gene matches: 13.

CDR3 residues: CASSLTGYGYTF. Here the CDR3 DNA reads TGTGCCAGCAGCTTAACCGGCTATGGCTACACCTTC. The rearrangement links TRBV7-2 to TRBJ1-2, with D unclear. Trimming took 2 bases from V and 4 from J, leaving 5 bases between them. CDR3 length: 12 residues. CDR1 is SGHTA and CDR2 is FQGNSA in the germline V gene.

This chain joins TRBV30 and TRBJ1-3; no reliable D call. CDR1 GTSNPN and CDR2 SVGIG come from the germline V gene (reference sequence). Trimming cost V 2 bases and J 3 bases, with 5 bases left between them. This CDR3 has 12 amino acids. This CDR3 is CAWSLRGNTIYF. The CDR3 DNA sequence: TGTGCCTGGAGTCTGCGTGGAAACACCATATATTTT.

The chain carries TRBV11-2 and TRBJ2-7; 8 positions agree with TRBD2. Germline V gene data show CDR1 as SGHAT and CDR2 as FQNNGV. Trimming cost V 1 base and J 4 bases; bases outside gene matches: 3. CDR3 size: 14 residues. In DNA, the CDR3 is TGTGCCAGCAGCTTAGGCGGGGGGTCGTACGAGCAGTACTTC. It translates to CASSLGGGSYEQYF.

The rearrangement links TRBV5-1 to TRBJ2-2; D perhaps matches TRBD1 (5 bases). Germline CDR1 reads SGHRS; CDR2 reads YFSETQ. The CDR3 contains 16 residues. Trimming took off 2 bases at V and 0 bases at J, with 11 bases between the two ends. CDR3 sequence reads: CASSLGADANTGELFF. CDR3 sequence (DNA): TGCGCCAGCAGCTTAGGGGCAGACGCGAACACCGGGGAGCTGTTTTTT.